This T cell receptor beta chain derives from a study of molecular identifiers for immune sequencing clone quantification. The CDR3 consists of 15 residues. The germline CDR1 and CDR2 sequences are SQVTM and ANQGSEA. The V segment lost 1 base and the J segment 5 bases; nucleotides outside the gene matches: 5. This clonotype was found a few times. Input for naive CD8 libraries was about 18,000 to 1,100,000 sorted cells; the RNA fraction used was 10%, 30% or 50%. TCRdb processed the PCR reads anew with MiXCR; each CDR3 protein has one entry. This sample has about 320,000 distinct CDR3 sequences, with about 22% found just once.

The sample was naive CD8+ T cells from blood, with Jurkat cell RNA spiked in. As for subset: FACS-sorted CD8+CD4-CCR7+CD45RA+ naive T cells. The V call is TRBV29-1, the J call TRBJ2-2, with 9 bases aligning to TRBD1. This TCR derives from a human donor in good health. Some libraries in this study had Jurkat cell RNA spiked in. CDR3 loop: CSVEGGQGRTGELFF. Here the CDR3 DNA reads TGCAGCGTTGAAGGTGGACAGGGGCGAACCGGGGAGCTGTTTTTT.